This T cell receptor beta chain was recorded in a study of sequential checkpoint blockade in melanoma. Overall study context: Each arm's sequence ended with maintenance nivolumab.

This clone appeared a single time. Germline CDR1 LGHNA, CDR2 YSLEER. The V gene lost 4 bases and the J gene lost 7 bases, with 8 bases spanning the gap. This CDR3 has 11 amino acids. Treatment meaning: randomized to nivolumab then ipilimumab (arm A) or the reverse (arm B). DNA-damaging chemotherapy had not been given to any patient beforehand. Sorted cells were live CD3+CD8+, lacking CD19 and CD56, from PBMCs. Sequenced by immunoSEQ multiplex PCR; TCRdb stores in-frame clones only, minus some. The data contain about 13,000 clones, approximately 76% of them singletons. The rearrangement joins TRBV4-3 to TRBJ2-7; possible D gene TRBD2, 5 bases. This receptor was obtained from a human patient with melanoma. Some clones in this sample may be carry-over from other donors' samples. This specimen consisted of CD8+ T cells sorted from blood (inferred from file names), obtained from a patient given nivolumab and ipilimumab in sequence. The CDR3 loop reads CASSLGGEQYF. The CDR3 nucleotides are TGCGCCAGCAGCCTAGGCGGGGAGCAGTACTTC.